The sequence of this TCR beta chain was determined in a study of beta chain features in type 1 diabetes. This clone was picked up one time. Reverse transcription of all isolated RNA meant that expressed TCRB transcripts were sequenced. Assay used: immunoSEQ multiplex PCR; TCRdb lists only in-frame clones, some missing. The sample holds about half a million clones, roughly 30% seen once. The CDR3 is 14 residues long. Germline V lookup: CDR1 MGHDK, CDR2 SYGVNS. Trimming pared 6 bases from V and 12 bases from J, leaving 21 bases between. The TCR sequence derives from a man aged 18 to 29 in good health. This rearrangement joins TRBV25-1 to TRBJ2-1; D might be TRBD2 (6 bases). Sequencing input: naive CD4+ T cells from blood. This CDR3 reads CASSGDLRDVGQFF. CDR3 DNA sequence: TGTGCCAGCAGCGGCGACTTGCGGGATGTAGGGCAGTTCTTC.